This TCR beta chain is drawn from a study of blood T cell repertoires in COVID-19. Background on the study: The United States, Italy and Spain provided the acute and convalescent COVID-19 samples. The cDNA or gDNA used as material had been derived from T cells, B-cell-depleted T cells, or PBMCs.

The CDR3 runs to 14 residues. With 5 bases clipped from V and 2 bases from J, the junction kept 2 bases outside the gene matches. Germline assignment: CDR1 GTSNPN and CDR2 SVGIG (reference sequence). Sequenced by immunoSEQ multiplex PCR; TCRdb stores in-frame clones only, minus some. The data show some 230,000 clones, with around 85% seen just once and under 1.5% held by the top ten. Cohort assignment relied on participant-reported clinical history. This TCR was sampled from a middle-aged woman with acute COVID-19. Sequencing was performed on PBMCs or T cells enriched from blood (not recorded which). The J gene is TRBJ1-5, the V gene TRBV30; TRBD1 aligns across 11 bases. The CDR3 bases are TGTGCCTGGGAGGGACAGGGGGGCAATCAGCCCCAGCATTTT. Its protein product is CAWEGQGGNQPQHF.